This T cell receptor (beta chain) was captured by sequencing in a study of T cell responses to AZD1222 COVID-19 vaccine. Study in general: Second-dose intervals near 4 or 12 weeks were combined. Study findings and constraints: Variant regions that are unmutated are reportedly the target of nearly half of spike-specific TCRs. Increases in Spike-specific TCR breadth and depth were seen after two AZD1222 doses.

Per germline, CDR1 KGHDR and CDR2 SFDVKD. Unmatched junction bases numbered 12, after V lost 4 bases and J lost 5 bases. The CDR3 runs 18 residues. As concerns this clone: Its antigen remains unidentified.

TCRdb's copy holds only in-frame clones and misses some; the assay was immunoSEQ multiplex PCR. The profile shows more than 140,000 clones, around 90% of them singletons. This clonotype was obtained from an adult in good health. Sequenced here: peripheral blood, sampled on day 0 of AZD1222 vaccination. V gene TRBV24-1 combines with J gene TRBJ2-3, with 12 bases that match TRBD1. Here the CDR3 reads CATSDPRGGQGAGDTQYF. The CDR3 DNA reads TGTGCCACCAGTGACCCACGAGGGGGACAGGGGGCCGGAGATACGCAGTATTTT.